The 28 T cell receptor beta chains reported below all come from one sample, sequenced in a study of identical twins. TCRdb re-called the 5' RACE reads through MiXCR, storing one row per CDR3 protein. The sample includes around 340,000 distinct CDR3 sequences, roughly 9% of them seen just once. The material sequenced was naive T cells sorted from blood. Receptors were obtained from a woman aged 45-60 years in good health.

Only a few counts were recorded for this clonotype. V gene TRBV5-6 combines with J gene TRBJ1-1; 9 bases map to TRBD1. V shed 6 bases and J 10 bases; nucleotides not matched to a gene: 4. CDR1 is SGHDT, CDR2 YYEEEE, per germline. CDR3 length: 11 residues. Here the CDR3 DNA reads TGTGCCAGCACCTCGGGACAGGGAGCTTTCTTT. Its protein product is CASTSGQGAFF.

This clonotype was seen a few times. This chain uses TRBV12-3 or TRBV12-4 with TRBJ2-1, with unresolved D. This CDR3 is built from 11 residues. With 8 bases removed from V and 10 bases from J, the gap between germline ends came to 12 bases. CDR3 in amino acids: CASGVGREQFF. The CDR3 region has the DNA TGTGCCAGCGGCGTGGGCCGCGAGCAGTTCTTC.

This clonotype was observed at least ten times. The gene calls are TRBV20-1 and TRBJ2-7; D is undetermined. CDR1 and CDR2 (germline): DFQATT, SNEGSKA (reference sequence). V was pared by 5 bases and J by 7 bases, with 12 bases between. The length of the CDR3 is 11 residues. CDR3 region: CSALGPGEQYV. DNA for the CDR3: TGCAGTGCTCTCGGACCGGGTGAGCAGTACGTC.

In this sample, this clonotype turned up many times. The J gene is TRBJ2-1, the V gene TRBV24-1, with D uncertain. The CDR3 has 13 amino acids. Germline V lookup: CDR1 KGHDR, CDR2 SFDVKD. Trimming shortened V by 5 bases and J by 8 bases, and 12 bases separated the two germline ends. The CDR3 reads CATSGAGLDEQFF. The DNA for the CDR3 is TGTGCCACCAGTGGGGCAGGTCTGGATGAGCAGTTCTTC.

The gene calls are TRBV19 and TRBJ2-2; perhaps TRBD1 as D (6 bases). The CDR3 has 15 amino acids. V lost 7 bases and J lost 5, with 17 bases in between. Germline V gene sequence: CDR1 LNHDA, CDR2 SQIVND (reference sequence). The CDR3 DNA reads TGTGCCAGTATAAGAGGGGGTCGAGGGACCGGGGAGCTGTTTTTT. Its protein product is CASIRGGRGTGELFF.

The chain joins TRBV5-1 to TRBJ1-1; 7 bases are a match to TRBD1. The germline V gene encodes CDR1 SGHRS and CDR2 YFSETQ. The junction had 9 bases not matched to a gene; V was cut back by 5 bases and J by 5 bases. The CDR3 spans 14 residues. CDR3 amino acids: CASRGGLGITEAFF. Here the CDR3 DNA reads TGCGCCAGCAGAGGGGGCCTAGGGATAACTGAAGCTTTCTTT.

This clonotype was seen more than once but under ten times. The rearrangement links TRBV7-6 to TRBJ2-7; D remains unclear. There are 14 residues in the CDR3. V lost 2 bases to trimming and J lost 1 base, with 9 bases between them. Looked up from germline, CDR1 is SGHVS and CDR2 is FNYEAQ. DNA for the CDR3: TGTGCCAGCAGCTTATCCCCAGCTTCCTACGAGCAGTACTTC. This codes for CASSLSPASYEQYF.

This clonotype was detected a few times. As DNA, the CDR3 is TGTGCCAGCAGCTCTTCGGCCGGGGAAGATCTTGAGCAGTTCTTC. Translated: CASSSSAGEDLEQFF. The chain recombines TRBV7-9 with TRBJ2-1; D may be TRBD2 (5 bases). Per germline, CDR1 SEHNR and CDR2 FQNEAQ (reference sequence). The CDR3 loop spans 15 amino acids. Trimming cost V 4 bases and J 9 bases, with 19 bases left between them. The entire variable domain, with the rest obtained from reference TRBV7-9 and TRBJ2-1, is as follows: DTGVSQNPRHKITKRGQNVTFRCDPISEHNRLYWYRQTLGQGPEFLTYFQNEAQLEKSRLLSDRFSAERPKGSFSTLEIQRTEQGDSAMYLCASSSSAGEDLEQFFGPGTRLTVL.

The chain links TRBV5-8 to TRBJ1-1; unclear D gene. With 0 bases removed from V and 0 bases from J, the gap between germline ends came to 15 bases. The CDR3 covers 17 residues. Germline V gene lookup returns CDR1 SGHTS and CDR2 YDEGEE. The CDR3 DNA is TGTGCCAGCAGCTTGGAAGGGATCATCGAGATGAACACTGAAGCTTTCTTT. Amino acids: CASSLEGIIEMNTEAFF.

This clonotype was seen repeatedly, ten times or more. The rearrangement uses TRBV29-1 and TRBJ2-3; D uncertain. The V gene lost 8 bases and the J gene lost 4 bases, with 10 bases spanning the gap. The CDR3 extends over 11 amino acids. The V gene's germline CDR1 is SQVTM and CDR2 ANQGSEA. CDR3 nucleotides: TGCAGCCTCCTGGTGGCAGATACGCAGTATTTT. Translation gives CSLLVADTQYF.

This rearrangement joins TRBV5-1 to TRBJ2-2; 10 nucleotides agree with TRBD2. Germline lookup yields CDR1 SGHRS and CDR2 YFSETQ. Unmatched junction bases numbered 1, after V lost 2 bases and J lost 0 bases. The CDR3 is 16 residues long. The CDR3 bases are TGCGCCAGCAGCTTCACTAGCGGGGCGAACACCGGGGAGCTGTTTTTT. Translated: CASSFTSGANTGELFF.

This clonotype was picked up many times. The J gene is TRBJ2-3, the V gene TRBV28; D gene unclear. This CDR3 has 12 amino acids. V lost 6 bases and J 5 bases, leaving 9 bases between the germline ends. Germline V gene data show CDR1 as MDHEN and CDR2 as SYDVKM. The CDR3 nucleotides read TGTGCCAGCAGGGCCACCAGAGATACGCAGTATTTT. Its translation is CASRATRDTQYF.

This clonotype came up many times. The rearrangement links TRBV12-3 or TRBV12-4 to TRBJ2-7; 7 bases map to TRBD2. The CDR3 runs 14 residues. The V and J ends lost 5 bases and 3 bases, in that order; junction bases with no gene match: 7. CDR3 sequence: CASSQRDYLYEQYF. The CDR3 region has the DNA TGTGCCAGCAGTCAACGGGACTACCTCTACGAGCAGTACTTC.

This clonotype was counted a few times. The CDR3 nucleotides read TGTGCCAGCAGCTTAGTGCGTCCCGGAAGTAATGAGCAGTTCTTC. It translates to CASSLVRPGSNEQFF. The chain joins TRBV7-9 to TRBJ2-1; D remains ambiguous. Germline CDR1 reads SEHNR; CDR2 reads FQNEAQ (reference sequence). CDR3 length: 15 amino acids. Trimming stripped 1 base from V and 7 bases from J, with 14 bases between.

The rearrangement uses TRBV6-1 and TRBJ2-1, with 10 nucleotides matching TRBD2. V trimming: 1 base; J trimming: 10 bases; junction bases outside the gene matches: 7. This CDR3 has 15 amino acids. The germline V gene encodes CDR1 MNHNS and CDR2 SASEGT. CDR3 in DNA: TGTGCCAGCAGTGAAGGGTCGGGACTAGCGATCGAGCAGTTCTTC. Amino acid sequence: CASSEGSGLAIEQFF.

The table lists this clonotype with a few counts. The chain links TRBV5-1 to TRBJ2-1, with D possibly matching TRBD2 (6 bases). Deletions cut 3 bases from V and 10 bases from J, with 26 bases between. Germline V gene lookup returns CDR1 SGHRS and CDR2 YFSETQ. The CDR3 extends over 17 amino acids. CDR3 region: CASSWGVGSGTAEEQFF. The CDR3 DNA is TGCGCCAGCAGCTGGGGGGTAGGATCCGGGACGGCGGAGGAGCAGTTCTTC.

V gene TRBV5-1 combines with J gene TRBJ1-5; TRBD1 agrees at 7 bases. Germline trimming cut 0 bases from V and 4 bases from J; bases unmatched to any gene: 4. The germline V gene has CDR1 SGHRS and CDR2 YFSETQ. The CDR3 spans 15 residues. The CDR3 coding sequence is TGCGCCAGCAGCTTGGAGACAGGGTATAATCAGCCCCAGCATTTT. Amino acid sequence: CASSLETGYNQPQHF.

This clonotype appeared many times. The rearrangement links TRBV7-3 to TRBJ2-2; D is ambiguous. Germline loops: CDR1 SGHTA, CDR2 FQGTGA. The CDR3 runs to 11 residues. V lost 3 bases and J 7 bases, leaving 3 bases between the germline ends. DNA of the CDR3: TGTGCCAGCAGCTTGCTCGGGGAGCTGTTTTTT. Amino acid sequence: CASSLLGELFF.

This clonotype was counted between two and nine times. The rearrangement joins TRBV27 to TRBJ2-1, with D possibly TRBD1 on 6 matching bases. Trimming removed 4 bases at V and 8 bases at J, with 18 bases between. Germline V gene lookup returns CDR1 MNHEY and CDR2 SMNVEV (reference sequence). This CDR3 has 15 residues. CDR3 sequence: CASSSSHGTSDEQFF. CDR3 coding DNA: TGTGCCAGCAGTTCCTCCCATGGGACATCCGATGAGCAGTTCTTC.

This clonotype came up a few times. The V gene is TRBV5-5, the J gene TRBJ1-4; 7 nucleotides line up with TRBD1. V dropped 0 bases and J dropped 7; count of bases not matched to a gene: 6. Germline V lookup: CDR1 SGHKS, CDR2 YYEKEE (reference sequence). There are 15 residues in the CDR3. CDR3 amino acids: CASSLAHRGFEKLFF. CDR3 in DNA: TGTGCCAGCAGCTTGGCCCACAGGGGATTTGAAAAACTGTTTTTT.

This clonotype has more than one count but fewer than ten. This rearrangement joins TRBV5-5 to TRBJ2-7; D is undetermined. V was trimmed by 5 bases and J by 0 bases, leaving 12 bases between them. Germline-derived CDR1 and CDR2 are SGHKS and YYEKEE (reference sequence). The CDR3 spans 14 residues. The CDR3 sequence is CASSLSWPSYEQYV. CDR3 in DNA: TGTGCCAGCAGTCTTAGCTGGCCCTCCTACGAGCAGTACGTC.

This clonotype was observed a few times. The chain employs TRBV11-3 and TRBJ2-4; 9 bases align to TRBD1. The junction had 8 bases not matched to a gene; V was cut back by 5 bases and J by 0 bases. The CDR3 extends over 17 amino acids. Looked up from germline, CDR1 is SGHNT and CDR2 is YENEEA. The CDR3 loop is CASSVYRGLLAKNIQYF. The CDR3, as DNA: TGTGCCAGCAGCGTATACAGGGGGCTGCTAGCCAAAAACATTCAGTACTTC.

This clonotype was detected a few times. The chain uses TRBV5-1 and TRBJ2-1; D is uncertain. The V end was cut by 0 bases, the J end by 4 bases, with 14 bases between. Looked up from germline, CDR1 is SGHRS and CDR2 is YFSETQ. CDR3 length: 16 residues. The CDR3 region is CASSLGQKGPYNEQFF. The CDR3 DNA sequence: TGCGCCAGCAGCTTGGGGCAGAAAGGTCCTTACAATGAGCAGTTCTTC.

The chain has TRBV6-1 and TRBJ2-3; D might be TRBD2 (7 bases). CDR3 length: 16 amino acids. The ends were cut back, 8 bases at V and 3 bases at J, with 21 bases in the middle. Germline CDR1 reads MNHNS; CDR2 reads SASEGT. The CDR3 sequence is CASRQGGGPATDTQYF. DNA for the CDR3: TGTGCCAGCCGCCAAGGGGGGGGCCCGGCTACAGATACGCAGTATTTT.

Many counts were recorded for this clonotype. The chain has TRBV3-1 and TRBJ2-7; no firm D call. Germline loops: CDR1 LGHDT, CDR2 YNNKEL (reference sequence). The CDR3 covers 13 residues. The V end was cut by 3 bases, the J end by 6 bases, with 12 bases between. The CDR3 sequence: CASSHRLPAEQYF. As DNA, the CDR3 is TGTGCCAGCAGCCACCGATTACCAGCCGAGCAGTACTTC.

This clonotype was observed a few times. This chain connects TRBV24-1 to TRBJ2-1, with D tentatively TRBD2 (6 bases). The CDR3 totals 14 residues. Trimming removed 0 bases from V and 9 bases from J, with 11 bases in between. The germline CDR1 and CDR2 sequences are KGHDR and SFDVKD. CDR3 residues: CATSDLGGWGEQFF. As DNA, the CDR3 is TGTGCCACCAGTGATTTGGGGGGGTGGGGTGAGCAGTTCTTC.

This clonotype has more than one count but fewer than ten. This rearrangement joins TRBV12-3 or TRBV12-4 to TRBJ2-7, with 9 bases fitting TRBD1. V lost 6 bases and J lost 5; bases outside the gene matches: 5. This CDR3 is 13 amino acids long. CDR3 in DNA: TGTGCCAGCAGCTTCGGGACAGGGAACGAGCAGTACGTC. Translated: CASSFGTGNEQYV.

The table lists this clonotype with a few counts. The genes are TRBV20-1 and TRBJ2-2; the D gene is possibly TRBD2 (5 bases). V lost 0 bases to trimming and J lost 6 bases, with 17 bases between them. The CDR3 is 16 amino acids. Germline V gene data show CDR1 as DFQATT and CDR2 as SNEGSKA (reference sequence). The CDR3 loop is CSARDHRVASAGELFF. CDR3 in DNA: TGCAGTGCTAGAGATCATAGGGTAGCGTCAGCCGGGGAGCTGTTTTTT.